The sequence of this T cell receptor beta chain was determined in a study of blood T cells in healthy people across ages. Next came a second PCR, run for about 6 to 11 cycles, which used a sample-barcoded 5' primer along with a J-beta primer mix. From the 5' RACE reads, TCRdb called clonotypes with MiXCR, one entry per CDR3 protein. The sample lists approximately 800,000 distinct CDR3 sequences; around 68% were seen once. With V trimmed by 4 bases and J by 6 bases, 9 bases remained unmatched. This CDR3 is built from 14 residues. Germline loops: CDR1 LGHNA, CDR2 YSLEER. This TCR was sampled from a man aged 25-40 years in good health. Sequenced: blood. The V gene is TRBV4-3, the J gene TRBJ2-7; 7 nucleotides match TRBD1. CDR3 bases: TGCGCCAGCAGCCCGACAGGGCAATATCTCGAGCAGTACTTC. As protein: CASSPTGQYLEQYF.